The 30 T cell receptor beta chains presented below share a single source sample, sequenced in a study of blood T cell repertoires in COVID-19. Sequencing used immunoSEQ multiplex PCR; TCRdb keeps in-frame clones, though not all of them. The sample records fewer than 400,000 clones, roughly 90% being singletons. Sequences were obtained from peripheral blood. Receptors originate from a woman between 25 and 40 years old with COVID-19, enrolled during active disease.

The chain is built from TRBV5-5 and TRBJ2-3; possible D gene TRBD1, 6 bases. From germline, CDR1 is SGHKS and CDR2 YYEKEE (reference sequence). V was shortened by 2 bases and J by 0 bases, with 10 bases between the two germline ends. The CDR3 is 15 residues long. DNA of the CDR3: TGTGCCAGCAGCTTACAGGGAGTTAGCACAGATACGCAGTATTTT. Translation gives CASSLQGVSTDTQYF.

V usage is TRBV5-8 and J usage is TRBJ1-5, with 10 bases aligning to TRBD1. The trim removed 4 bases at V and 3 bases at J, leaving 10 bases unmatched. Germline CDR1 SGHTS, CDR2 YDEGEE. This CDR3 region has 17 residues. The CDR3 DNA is TGTGCCAGCAGCCAGACAGGGGGCTCCCTACTCAATCAGCCCCAGCATTTT. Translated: CASSQTGGSLLNQPQHF.

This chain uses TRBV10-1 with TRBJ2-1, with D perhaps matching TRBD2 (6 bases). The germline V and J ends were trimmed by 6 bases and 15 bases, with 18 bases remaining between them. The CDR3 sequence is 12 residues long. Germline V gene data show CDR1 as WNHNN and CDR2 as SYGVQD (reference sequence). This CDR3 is CASSTGTVKLFF. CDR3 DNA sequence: TGCGCCAGCAGCACCGGGACTGTGAAGTTGTTCTTC.

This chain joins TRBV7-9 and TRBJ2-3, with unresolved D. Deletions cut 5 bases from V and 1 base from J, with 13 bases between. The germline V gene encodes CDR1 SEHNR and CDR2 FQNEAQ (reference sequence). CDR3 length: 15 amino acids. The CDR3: CASSLGLAGTDTQYF. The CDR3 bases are TGTGCCAGCAGCCTAGGGTTAGCTGGCACAGATACGCAGTATTTT.

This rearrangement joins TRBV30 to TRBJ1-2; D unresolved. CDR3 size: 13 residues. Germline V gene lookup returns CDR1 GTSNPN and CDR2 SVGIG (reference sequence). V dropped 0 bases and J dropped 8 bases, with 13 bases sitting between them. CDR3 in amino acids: CAWSVPPVGGYTF. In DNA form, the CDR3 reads TGTGCCTGGAGTGTACCCCCCGTCGGGGGCTACACCTTC.

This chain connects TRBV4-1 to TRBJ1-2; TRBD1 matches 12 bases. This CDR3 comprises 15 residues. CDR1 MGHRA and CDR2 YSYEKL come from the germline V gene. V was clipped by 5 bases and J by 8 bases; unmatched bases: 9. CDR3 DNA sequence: TGCGCCAGCAGCGAAGCGGGACAGGGGGCGTGGGGCTACACCTTC. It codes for CASSEAGQGAWGYTF.

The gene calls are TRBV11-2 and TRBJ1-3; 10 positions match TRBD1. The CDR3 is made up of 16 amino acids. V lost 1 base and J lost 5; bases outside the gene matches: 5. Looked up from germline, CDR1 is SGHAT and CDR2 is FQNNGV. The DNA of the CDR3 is TGTGCCAGCAGCTTAGCACCGGGACAGGGGAGAAACACCATATATTTT. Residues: CASSLAPGQGRNTIYF.

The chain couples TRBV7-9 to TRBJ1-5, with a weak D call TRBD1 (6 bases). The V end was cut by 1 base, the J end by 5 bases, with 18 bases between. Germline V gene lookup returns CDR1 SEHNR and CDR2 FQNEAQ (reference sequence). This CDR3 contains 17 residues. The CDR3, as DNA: TGTGCCAGCAGCTTAGAGGCCGGGGCAGGGGTGTATCAGCCCCAGCATTTT. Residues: CASSLEAGAGVYQPQHF.

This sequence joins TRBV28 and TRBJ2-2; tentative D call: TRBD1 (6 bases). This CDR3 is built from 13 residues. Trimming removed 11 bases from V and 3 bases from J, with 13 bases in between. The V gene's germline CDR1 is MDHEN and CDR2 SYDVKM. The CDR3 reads CAGLRGDTGELFF. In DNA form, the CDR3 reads TGTGCCGGACTCAGGGGAGACACCGGGGAGCTGTTTTTT.

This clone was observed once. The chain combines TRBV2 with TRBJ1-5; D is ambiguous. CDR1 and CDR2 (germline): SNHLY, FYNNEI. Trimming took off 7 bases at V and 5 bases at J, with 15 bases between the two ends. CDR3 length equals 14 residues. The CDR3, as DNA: TGTGCCAGCACCGCGGCAGAGGAGTATCAGCCCCAGCATTTT. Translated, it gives CASTAAEEYQPQHF.

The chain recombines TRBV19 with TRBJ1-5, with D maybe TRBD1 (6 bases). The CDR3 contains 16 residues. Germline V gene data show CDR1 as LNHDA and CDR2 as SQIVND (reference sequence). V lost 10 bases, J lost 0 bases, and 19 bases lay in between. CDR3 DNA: TGTGCCACCGCTCCTGGACAGACTAATAGCAATCAGCCCCAGCATTTT. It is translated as CATAPGQTNSNQPQHF.

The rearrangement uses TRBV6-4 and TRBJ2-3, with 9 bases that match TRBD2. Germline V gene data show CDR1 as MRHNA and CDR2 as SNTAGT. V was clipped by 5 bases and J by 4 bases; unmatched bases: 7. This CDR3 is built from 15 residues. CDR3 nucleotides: TGTGCCAGCAGTACCGGGACTAGCATGTCAGATACGCAGTATTTT. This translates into CASSTGTSMSDTQYF.

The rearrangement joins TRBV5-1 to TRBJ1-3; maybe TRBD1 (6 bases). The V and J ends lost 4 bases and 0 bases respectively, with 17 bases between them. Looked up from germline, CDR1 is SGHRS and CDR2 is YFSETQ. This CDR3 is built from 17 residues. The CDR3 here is CASSITPGARSGNTIYF. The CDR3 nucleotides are TGCGCCAGCAGCATCACCCCAGGGGCCCGCTCTGGAAACACCATATATTTT.

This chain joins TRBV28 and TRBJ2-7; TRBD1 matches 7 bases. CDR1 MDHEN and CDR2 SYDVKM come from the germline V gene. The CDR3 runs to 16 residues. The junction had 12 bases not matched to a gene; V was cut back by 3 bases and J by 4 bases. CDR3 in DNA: TGTGCCAGCAGTTTCGAGGGACAGACGGGCGCTTACGAGCAGTACTTC. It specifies CASSFEGQTGAYEQYF.

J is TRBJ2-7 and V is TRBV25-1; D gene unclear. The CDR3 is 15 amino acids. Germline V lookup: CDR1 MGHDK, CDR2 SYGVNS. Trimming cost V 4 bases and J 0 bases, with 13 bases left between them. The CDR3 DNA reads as TGTGCCAGCAGTGGTTTTCCCACCAGCTCCTACGAGCAGTACTTC. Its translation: CASSGFPTSSYEQYF.

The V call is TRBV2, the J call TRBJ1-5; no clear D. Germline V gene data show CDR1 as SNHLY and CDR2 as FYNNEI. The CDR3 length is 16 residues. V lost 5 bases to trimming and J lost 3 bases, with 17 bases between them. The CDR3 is CASSSLGGSSNQPQHF. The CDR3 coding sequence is TGTGCCAGCAGTAGCCTTGGAGGATCATCCAATCAGCCCCAGCATTTT.

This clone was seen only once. The CDR3 DNA follows: TGTGCCAGCAGTTTATGGACAGTGAACACTGAAGCTTTCTTT. Amino acids: CASSLWTVNTEAFF. The chain combines TRBV28 with TRBJ1-1, with a weak D call TRBD1 (5 bases). Germline CDR1 and CDR2: MDHEN and SYDVKM. The CDR3 totals 14 residues. Trimming cost V 0 bases and J 0 bases, with 5 bases left between them.

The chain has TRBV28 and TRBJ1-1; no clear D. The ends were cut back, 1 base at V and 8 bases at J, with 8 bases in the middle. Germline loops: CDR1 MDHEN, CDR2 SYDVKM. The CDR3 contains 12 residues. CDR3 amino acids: CASSLFGREAFF. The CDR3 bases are TGTGCCAGCAGTTTATTTGGGCGCGAAGCTTTCTTT.

The CDR3 DNA follows: TGTGCCAGCAGCCAAGGGCAGGGTAAGGACTACGAGCAGTACTTC. The encoded protein is CASSQGQGKDYEQYF. The rearrangement joins TRBV3-1 (or the pseudogene TRBV3-2) to TRBJ2-7; a possible D gene is TRBD1 (5 bases). CDR3 length equals 15 residues. CDR1 and CDR2 from the germline V gene are LGHDT and YNNKEL (reference sequence). V lost 1 base and J 3 bases, leaving 13 bases between the germline ends.

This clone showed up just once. CDR3 region: CASSLGYMETAFF. Written as DNA, the CDR3 is TGTGCCAGCAGCTTGGGTTATATGGAGACAGCTTTCTTT. The J gene is TRBJ1-1, the V gene TRBV5-4, with D uncertain. Germline V gene lookup returns CDR1 SGHNT and CDR2 YYREEE (reference sequence). The V end was cut by 0 bases, the J end by 10 bases, with 13 bases between. The CDR3 totals 13 residues.

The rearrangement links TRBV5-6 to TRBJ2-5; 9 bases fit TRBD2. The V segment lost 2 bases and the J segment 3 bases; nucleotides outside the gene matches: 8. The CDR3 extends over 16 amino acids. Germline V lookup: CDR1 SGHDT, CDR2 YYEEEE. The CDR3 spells CASSFRRAGGKETQYF. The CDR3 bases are TGTGCCAGCAGCTTCCGAAGGGCGGGAGGGAAAGAGACCCAGTACTTC.

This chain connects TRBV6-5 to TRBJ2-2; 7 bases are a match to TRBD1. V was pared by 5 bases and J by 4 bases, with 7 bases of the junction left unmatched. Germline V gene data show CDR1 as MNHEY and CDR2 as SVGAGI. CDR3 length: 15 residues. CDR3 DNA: TGTGCCAGCAGTCCCCGACAGGGATTCACCGGGGAGCTGTTTTTT. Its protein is CASSPRQGFTGELFF.

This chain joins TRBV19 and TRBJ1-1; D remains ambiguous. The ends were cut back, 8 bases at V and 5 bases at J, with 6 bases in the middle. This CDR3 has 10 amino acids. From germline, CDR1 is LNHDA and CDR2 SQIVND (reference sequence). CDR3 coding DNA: TGTGCCAGTGGAGAGACTGAAGCTTTCTTT. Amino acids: CASGETEAFF.

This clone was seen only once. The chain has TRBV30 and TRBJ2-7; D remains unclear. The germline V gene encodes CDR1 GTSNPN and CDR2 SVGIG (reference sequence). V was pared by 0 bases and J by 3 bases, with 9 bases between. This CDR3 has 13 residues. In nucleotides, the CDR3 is TGTGCCTGGAGTGTAGACAAAGACTACGAGCAGTACTTC. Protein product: CAWSVDKDYEQYF.

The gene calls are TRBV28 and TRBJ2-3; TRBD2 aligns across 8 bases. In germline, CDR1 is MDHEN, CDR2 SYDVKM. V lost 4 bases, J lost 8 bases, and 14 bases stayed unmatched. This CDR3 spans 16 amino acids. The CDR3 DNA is TGTGCCAGCAGTTCCCATAGCGGGACCGGGGCATTTACGCAGTATTTT. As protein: CASSSHSGTGAFTQYF.

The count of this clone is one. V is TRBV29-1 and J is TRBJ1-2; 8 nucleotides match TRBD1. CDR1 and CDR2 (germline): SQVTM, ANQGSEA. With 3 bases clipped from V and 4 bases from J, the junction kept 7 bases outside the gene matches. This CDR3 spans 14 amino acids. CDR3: CSVEDGQGSYGYTF. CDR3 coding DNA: TGCAGCGTTGAGGACGGACAGGGCTCCTATGGCTACACCTTC.

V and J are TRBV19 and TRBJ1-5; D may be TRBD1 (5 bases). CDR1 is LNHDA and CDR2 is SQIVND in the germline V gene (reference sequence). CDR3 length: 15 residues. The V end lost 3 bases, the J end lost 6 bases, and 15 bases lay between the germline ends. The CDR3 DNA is TGTGCCAGTAGTATGGCGGTGGGGGGTGCTCAGCCCCAGCATTTT. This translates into CASSMAVGGAQPQHF.

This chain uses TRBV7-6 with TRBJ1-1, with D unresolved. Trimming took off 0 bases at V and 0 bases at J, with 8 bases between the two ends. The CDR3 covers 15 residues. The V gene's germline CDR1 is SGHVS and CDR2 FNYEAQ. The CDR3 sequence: CASSLARDMNTEAFF. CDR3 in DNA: TGTGCCAGCAGCTTAGCGAGGGATATGAACACTGAAGCTTTCTTT.

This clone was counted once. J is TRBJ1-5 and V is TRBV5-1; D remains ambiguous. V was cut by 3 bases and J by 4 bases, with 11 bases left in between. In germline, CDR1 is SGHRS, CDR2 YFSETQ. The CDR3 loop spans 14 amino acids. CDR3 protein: CASSWALANQPQHF. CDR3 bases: TGCGCCAGCAGCTGGGCCCTGGCAAATCAGCCCCAGCATTTT.

Here the CDR3 reads CASSSTVGNTEAFF. Here the CDR3 DNA reads TGTGCCAGCAGCTCCACAGTAGGAAACACTGAAGCTTTCTTT. V gene TRBV5-4 combines with J gene TRBJ1-1; D call uncertain. Trimming shortened V by 3 bases and J by 2 bases, and 11 bases separated the two germline ends. This CDR3 comprises 14 residues. Per the germline V gene, CDR1 is SGHNT and CDR2 is YYREEE (reference sequence). Full variable domain (rest looked up from reference TRBV5-4 and TRBJ1-1): ETGVTQSPTHLIKTRGQQVTLRCSSQSGHNTVSWYQQALGQGPQFIFQYYREEENGRGNFPPRFSGLQFPNYSSELNVNALELDDSALYLCASSSTVGNTEAFFGQGTRLTVV.